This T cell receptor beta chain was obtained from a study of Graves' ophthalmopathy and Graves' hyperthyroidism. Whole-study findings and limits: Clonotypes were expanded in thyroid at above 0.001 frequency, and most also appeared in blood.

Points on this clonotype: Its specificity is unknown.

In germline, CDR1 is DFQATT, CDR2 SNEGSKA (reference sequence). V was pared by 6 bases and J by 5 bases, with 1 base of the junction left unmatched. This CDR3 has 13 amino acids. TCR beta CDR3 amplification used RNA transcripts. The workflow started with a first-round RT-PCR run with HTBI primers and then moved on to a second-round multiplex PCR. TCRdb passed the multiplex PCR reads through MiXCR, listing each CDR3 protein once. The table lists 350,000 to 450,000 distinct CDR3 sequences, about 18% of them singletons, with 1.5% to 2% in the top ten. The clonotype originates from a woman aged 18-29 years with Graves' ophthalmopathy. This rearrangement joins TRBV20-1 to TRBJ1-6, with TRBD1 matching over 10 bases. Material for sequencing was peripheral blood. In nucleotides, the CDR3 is TGCAGTGCGGGGACAGGGGATAATTCACCCCTCCACTTT. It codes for CSAGTGDNSPLHF.